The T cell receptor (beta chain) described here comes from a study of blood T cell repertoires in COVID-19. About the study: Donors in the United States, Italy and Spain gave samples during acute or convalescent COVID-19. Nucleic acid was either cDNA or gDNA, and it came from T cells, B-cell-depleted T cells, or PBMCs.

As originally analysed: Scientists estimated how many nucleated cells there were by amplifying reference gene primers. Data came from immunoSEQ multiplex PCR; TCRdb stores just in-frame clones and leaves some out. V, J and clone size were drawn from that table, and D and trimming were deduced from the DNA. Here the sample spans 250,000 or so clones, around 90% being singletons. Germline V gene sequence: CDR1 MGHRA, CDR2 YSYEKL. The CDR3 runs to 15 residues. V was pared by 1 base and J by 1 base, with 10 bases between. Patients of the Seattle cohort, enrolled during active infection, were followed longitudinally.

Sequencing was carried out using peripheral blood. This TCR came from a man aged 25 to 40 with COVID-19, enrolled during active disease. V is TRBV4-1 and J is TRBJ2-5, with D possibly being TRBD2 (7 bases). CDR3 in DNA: TGCGCCAGCAGCCAAGGAGGGGGGGTCCAAGAGACCCAGTACTTC. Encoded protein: CASSQGGGVQETQYF.